These T cell receptor beta chains were read from a single sample in a study of cytomegalovirus exposure and HLA in healthy donors. Data came from immunoSEQ multiplex PCR; TCRdb stores just in-frame clones and leaves some out. The sample includes more than 35,000 clones, roughly 91% of them seen just once. The sample consisted of PBMCs. The receptor source for this set is a man aged 18 to 30 in good health and CMV-seronegative. Each CDR3 is given with its conserved first and last residue. D genes are given only for firm matches. The size field is filled for only some rows; it gives once, few, many or a size class.

j_gene: TRBJ2-1; v_gene: TRBV27; abundance: once; d_gene: TRBD2; CDR3nt: TGTGCCAGCAGTCCTGGCGGGGGACTCCACAATGAGCAGTTCTTC; CDR3aa: CASSPGGGLHNEQFF
j_gene: TRBJ2-3; v_gene: TRBV18; abundance: -; d_gene: -; CDR3nt: TGTGCCAGCTCACTCGAGGGCCTGGGCACAGATACGCAGTATTTT; CDR3aa: CASSLEGLGTDTQYF
j_gene: TRBJ1-2; v_gene: TRBV4-2; abundance: -; d_gene: -; CDR3nt: TGTGCCAGCAGCCAACTTGATTCCAGGATCAATGGCTACACCTTC; CDR3aa: CASSQLDSRINGYTF
j_gene: TRBJ2-7; v_gene: TRBV5-1; abundance: -; d_gene: TRBD1; CDR3nt: TGCGCCAGCAGTAGACAGGGAGATTCCTACGAGCAGTACTTC; CDR3aa: CASSRQGDSYEQYF
j_gene: TRBJ2-1; v_gene: TRBV6-5; abundance: -; d_gene: -; CDR3nt: TGTGCCAGCAGTTTCGAGAATGAGCAGTTCTTC; CDR3aa: CASSFENEQFF
j_gene: TRBJ2-1; v_gene: TRBV27; abundance: -; d_gene: TRBD2; CDR3nt: TGTGCCAGCAGTTTTGGGCGGGGGGCCTACAATGAGCAGTTCTTC; CDR3aa: CASSFGRGAYNEQFF
j_gene: TRBJ2-5; v_gene: TRBV20-1; abundance: -; d_gene: -; CDR3nt: TGCAGTGCTAGAATTCCGGAGACCCAGTACTTC; CDR3aa: CSARIPETQYF
j_gene: TRBJ2-1; v_gene: TRBV19; abundance: -; d_gene: -; CDR3nt: TGTGCCAGTAGTATAGATTTCGCCTCAGGTAGCTACAATGAGCAGTTCTTC; CDR3aa: CASSIDFASGSYNEQFF
j_gene: TRBJ1-1; v_gene: TRBV6-5; abundance: -; d_gene: -; CDR3nt: TGTGCCAGCAGCTACTCCCCTGACAGATTGAACACTGAAGCTTTCTTT; CDR3aa: CASSYSPDRLNTEAFF
j_gene: TRBJ2-2; v_gene: TRBV30; abundance: -; d_gene: -; CDR3nt: TGTGCCTGGAGTGTAGCAAGCACCGGGGAGCTGTTTTTT; CDR3aa: CAWSVASTGELFF
j_gene: TRBJ1-6; v_gene: TRBV12-2; abundance: -; d_gene: -; CDR3nt: TGTGCAAGTCGCTTAGCGGGACAGTATTCACCCCTCCACTTT; CDR3aa: CASRLAGQYSPLHF
j_gene: TRBJ1-4; v_gene: TRBV10-3; abundance: -; d_gene: -; CDR3nt: TGTGCCATCAGTCCGGGCGGGATTGAAAAACTGTTTTTT; CDR3aa: CAISPGGIEKLFF
j_gene: TRBJ1-5; v_gene: TRBV27; abundance: few; d_gene: -; CDR3nt: TGTGCCAGCAGTCCCCTCGGGAAGAACCAGCCCCAGCATTTT; CDR3aa: CASSPLGKNQPQHF
j_gene: TRBJ1-2; v_gene: TRBV6-1; abundance: -; d_gene: TRBD1; CDR3nt: TGTGCCAGCAGTGAGGAACAGGGGTTGCGCTACACCTTC; CDR3aa: CASSEEQGLRYTF
j_gene: TRBJ2-7; v_gene: TRBV6-1; abundance: -; d_gene: -; CDR3nt: TGTGCCAGCAGCCTTCCTAGCTACGAGCAGTACTTC; CDR3aa: CASSLPSYEQYF
j_gene: TRBJ2-3; v_gene: TRBV6-4; abundance: -; d_gene: TRBD2; CDR3nt: TGTGCCAGCGCTCCCCTAGCGGGGGGGCTCTCAGATACGCAGTATTTT; CDR3aa: CASAPLAGGLSDTQYF
j_gene: TRBJ2-5; v_gene: TRBV7-3; abundance: -; d_gene: -; CDR3nt: TGTGCCAGCAGCCCCTACCCGGGAGAGACCCAGTACTTC; CDR3aa: CASSPYPGETQYF
j_gene: TRBJ1-2; v_gene: TRBV5-1; abundance: -; d_gene: -; CDR3nt: TGCGCCAGCAGCTTGGAAATTGCCAGGAACTATGGCTACACCTTC; CDR3aa: CASSLEIARNYGYTF
j_gene: TRBJ2-7; v_gene: TRBV15; abundance: -; d_gene: -; CDR3nt: TGTGCCACCAGCAGAGATTCTAGATACGAGCAGTACTTC; CDR3aa: CATSRDSRYEQYF
j_gene: TRBJ1-5; v_gene: TRBV6-1; abundance: -; d_gene: -; CDR3nt: TGTGCCAGCGTGAAGGCACAGAGTAATCAGCCCCAGCATTTT; CDR3aa: CASVKAQSNQPQHF
j_gene: TRBJ2-3; v_gene: TRBV7-3; abundance: -; d_gene: -; CDR3nt: TGTGCCAGCAGCCCACAAGGGGCAGGGGTGTTGGATTTT; CDR3aa: CASSPQGAGVLDF
j_gene: TRBJ2-5; v_gene: TRBV6-1; abundance: once; d_gene: -; CDR3nt: TGTGCCAGCAGTGATGGCAGGGGCGAGGGAGAGACCCAGTACTTC; CDR3aa: CASSDGRGEGETQYF
j_gene: TRBJ2-2; v_gene: TRBV27; abundance: -; d_gene: TRBD1; CDR3nt: TGTGCCAGCGGAGGACAGGGAAGCACCGGGGAGCTGTTTTTT; CDR3aa: CASGGQGSTGELFF
j_gene: TRBJ1-3; v_gene: TRBV30; abundance: -; d_gene: -; CDR3nt: TGTGCCTGGACTACAGGGCCCGGAAACACCATATATTTT; CDR3aa: CAWTTGPGNTIYF
j_gene: TRBJ2-7; v_gene: TRBV19; abundance: -; d_gene: -; CDR3nt: TGTGCCAGTAGTAGCGGGAAAGGGACCTACGAGCAGTACTTC; CDR3aa: CASSSGKGTYEQYF
j_gene: TRBJ2-1; v_gene: TRBV9; abundance: once; d_gene: TRBD1; CDR3nt: TGTGCCAGCAGCCAGGGGGCCGGGGGTTATAATGAGCAGTTCTTC; CDR3aa: CASSQGAGGYNEQFF
j_gene: TRBJ2-5; v_gene: TRBV23-1; abundance: -; d_gene: TRBD1; CDR3nt: TGCGCCAGCAGTACCCCCGGGACAGGGAATCAGGGAGAGACCCAGTACTTC; CDR3aa: CASSTPGTGNQGETQYF
j_gene: TRBJ1-1; v_gene: TRBV10-1; abundance: -; d_gene: -; CDR3nt: TGCGCCAGCAGACTCAGGGAGAACACTGAAGCTTTCTTT; CDR3aa: CASRLRENTEAFF